Listed below are T cell receptor beta chains from one sample, sequenced in a study of T cell repertoires in cytomegalovirus infection. TCRdb called the reads again in MiXCR, with one record for every CDR3 protein. The data contain about 900,000 distinct CDR3 sequences, roughly 30% of them singletons. Their recognized antigens are unknown. The starting material was cultured CD8+ T cells from PBMCs, obtained from culture after CMV antigen stimulation. The receptors were sampled from a human donor in good health (CMV status not recorded). Some clones in this sample may be carry-over from other donors' samples. The CDR3 runs from the conserved cysteine through the conserved F or W.

cdr3_length: 11
j_call: TRBJ2-7
v_call: TRBV12-3/TRBV12-4
cdr3_aa: CASKGGYEQYF

cdr3_length: 11
j_call: TRBJ1-1
v_call: TRBV28
cdr3_aa: CATSVSTEAFF

cdr3_length: 13
j_call: TRBJ2-7
v_call: TRBV3-1
cdr3_aa: CASSFKGTYEQYF

cdr3_length: 15
j_call: TRBJ1-6
v_call: TRBV7-6
cdr3_aa: CASSFGSNYNSPLHF

cdr3_length: 15
j_call: TRBJ2-1
v_call: TRBV20-1
cdr3_aa: CSASSPGGRWNEQFF

cdr3_length: 16
j_call: TRBJ2-1
v_call: TRBV10-3
cdr3_aa: CAISVEGQGFSGEQFF

cdr3_length: 15
j_call: TRBJ1-5
v_call: TRBV7-6
cdr3_aa: CASSRTGERNQPQHF

cdr3_length: 13
j_call: TRBJ2-1
v_call: TRBV7-9
cdr3_aa: CASSFRARDEQFF

cdr3_length: 14
j_call: TRBJ1-1
v_call: TRBV14
cdr3_aa: CASSPTRTGPESFF

cdr3_length: 15
j_call: TRBJ2-4
v_call: TRBV7-9
cdr3_aa: CASSSSGIAKNIQYF

cdr3_length: 17
j_call: TRBJ1-2
v_call: TRBV5-6
cdr3_aa: CASSPGTGRSLAWADAF

cdr3_length: 14
j_call: TRBJ1-3
v_call: TRBV27
cdr3_aa: CASSLSGSGNTIYF

cdr3_length: 15
j_call: TRBJ2-1
v_call: TRBV7-3
cdr3_aa: CASSFVSASYNEQFF

cdr3_length: 17
j_call: TRBJ1-5
v_call: TRBV20-1
cdr3_aa: CSACRGTGSICNQPQHF

cdr3_length: 16
j_call: TRBJ2-5
v_call: TRBV5-4
cdr3_aa: CASSLGERVMQETQYF

cdr3_length: 14
j_call: TRBJ1-2
v_call: TRBV7-9
cdr3_aa: CASSEAGGPDGYTF

cdr3_length: 17
j_call: TRBJ2-1
v_call: TRBV7-6
cdr3_aa: CASSSTGGLVGVDEQFF

cdr3_length: 15
j_call: TRBJ2-1
v_call: TRBV20-1
cdr3_aa: CSASHRDRGQFEQFF

cdr3_length: 16
j_call: TRBJ2-1
v_call: TRBV19
cdr3_aa: CASSIRSGLFYNEQFF

cdr3_length: 16
j_call: TRBJ2-3
v_call: TRBV5-1
cdr3_aa: CASSLAWAQGLNTQYF

cdr3_length: 15
j_call: TRBJ2-1
v_call: TRBV5-4
cdr3_aa: CASSLILAAANEQFF

cdr3_length: 16
j_call: TRBJ2-1
v_call: TRBV4-2
cdr3_aa: CASSQILGQLYNEQFF

cdr3_length: 15
j_call: TRBJ1-1
v_call: TRBV29-1
cdr3_aa: CSVVTGDFMNTEAFF

cdr3_length: 13
j_call: TRBJ2-1
v_call: TRBV27
cdr3_aa: CAAGKGVYNEQFF

cdr3_length: 15
j_call: TRBJ1-5
v_call: TRBV7-6
cdr3_aa: CASSPSDSPNQPQHF

cdr3_length: 15
j_call: TRBJ2-3
v_call: TRBV15
cdr3_aa: CATSKAGPSTDTQYF

cdr3_length: 14
j_call: TRBJ1-5
v_call: TRBV5-6
cdr3_aa: CASSTDSDNQPQHF

cdr3_length: 16
j_call: TRBJ2-3
v_call: TRBV4-1
cdr3_aa: CASSQASGQGADTQYF

cdr3_length: 14
j_call: TRBJ2-7
v_call: TRBV6-1
cdr3_aa: CASSVGTGGYEQYF

cdr3_length: 16
j_call: TRBJ1-3
v_call: TRBV28
cdr3_aa: CASSLGHTFSGNTIYF

cdr3_length: 14
j_call: TRBJ2-6
v_call: TRBV24-1
cdr3_aa: CATSDFSGANVLTF

cdr3_length: 15
j_call: TRBJ1-2
v_call: TRBV7-6
cdr3_aa: CASSLGTGPNYGYTF

cdr3_length: 15
j_call: TRBJ2-1
v_call: TRBV28
cdr3_aa: CASRHQGGSYNEQFF

cdr3_length: 15
j_call: TRBJ1-3
v_call: TRBV29-1
cdr3_aa: CSVDMTTLTGNTIYF

cdr3_length: 14
j_call: TRBJ2-7
v_call: TRBV19
cdr3_aa: CATTVTGSSYEQYF

cdr3_length: 19
j_call: TRBJ2-1
v_call: TRBV28
cdr3_aa: CASSPLRNGPSGSYNEQFF

cdr3_length: 16
j_call: TRBJ2-1
v_call: TRBV7-9
cdr3_aa: CASSVTSGATYNEQFF

cdr3_length: 12
j_call: TRBJ1-2
v_call: TRBV7-9
cdr3_aa: CASSLAQLGYTF

cdr3_length: 13
j_call: TRBJ1-1
v_call: TRBV5-6
cdr3_aa: CASTGTTNTEAFF

cdr3_length: 15
j_call: TRBJ1-5
v_call: TRBV27
cdr3_aa: CASSYRARGNQPQHF